This T cell receptor (beta chain) was obtained from a study of T cells in Graves' hyperthyroidism and ophthalmopathy. The overall study: Upon initial diagnosis and before any treatment, peripheral blood was collected.

This clonotype occurred many times. Fresh 10 ml peripheral blood yielded PBMCs. From RNA transcripts, TCR beta CDR3 regions were amplified. The HTBI primer set served for first-round RT-PCR of the TCR CDR3. TCRdb re-derived calls from the multiplex PCR reads in MiXCR, one entry per CDR3 protein. The table includes about 400,000 distinct CDR3 sequences, roughly 13% detected once. The TCR comes from a woman younger than 30 with Graves' hyperthyroidism. Sequencing was done on a sample of blood.

CDR3 DNA: TGTGCCTGGGAGGGGGGTTCAGAGACCCAGTACTTC. It translates to CAWEGGSETQYF. The genes are TRBV30 and TRBJ2-5; D possibly uses TRBD1 or TRBD2 (6 bases each). Germline CDR1 GTSNPN, CDR2 SVGIG (reference sequence). The CDR3 loop spans 12 amino acids. Trimming removed 5 bases from V and 4 bases from J, with 11 bases in between.